Following are 31 T cell receptor beta chains from one sample sequenced in a study of beta chain features in type 1 diabetes. The entirety of the isolated RNA underwent reverse transcription, so expressed TCRB transcripts were sequenced. The assay was immunoSEQ multiplex PCR, and TCRdb's table has in-frame clones only and misses some. The sample has 500,000 to 700,000 clones, roughly a sixth seen once; the top ten hold about 0.086%. What was sequenced was naive CD4+ T cells from blood. The source of these receptors is a man aged 18-30 years in good health.

This clone has just a few counts. J is TRBJ2-1 and V is TRBV6-1; TRBD1 agrees at 8 bases. With 6 bases clipped from V and 2 bases from J, the junction kept 6 bases outside the gene matches. Germline values: CDR1 MNHNS, CDR2 SASEGT. This CDR3 spans 15 amino acids. CDR3 protein: CASSQDRGPYNEQFF. Written as DNA, the CDR3 is TGTGCCAGCAGCCAAGACAGGGGCCCCTACAATGAGCAGTTCTTC.

The J gene is TRBJ2-7, the V gene TRBV27; 8 bases are shared with TRBD1. This CDR3 spans 16 amino acids. The J segment lost 6 bases and the V segment lost 8 bases, leaving 18 bases of the junction unmatched. Germline CDR1 is MNHEY and CDR2 is SMNVEV (reference sequence). The CDR3 coding sequence is TGTGCCAGCCAACCCCTTGGAGGACAGGGTAGATCCGAGCAGTACTTC. Protein sequence: CASQPLGGQGRSEQYF.

The rearrangement uses TRBV5-4 and TRBJ2-7, with D unresolved. The V gene's germline CDR1 is SGHNT and CDR2 YYREEE (reference sequence). Trimming took off 2 bases at V and 5 bases at J, with 8 bases between the two ends. The CDR3 has 12 amino acids. The CDR3 spells CASSFWANEQYF. The CDR3 DNA follows: TGTGCCAGCAGCTTCTGGGCTAACGAGCAGTACTTC.

The chain carries TRBV30 and TRBJ1-4; D unresolved. Germline V lookup: CDR1 GTSNPN, CDR2 SVGIG (reference sequence). This CDR3 region has 17 residues. V lost 0 bases and J 11 bases, leaving 25 bases between the germline ends. DNA of the CDR3: TGTGCCTGGAGTGTAACCCGAGTCAGCACCACTGCGGGGAAACTGTTTTTT. The encoded protein is CAWSVTRVSTTAGKLFF.

J is TRBJ2-7 and V is TRBV11-3; maybe TRBD1 (6 bases). V lost 5 bases and J lost 5, with 13 bases in between. CDR1 SGHNT and CDR2 YENEEA come from the germline V gene. This CDR3 spans 13 amino acids. As DNA, the CDR3 is TGTGCCAGCAGCCCTGGGACAATCCACGAGCAGTACTTC. It codes for CASSPGTIHEQYF.

This clone showed up just a few times. The V gene is TRBV28, the J gene TRBJ2-7; the D is unclear. V was pared by 8 bases and J by 4 bases, with 12 bases between. This CDR3 has 12 residues. Per the germline V gene, CDR1 is MDHEN and CDR2 is SYDVKM. In DNA form, the CDR3 reads TGTGCCAGCGAAGCCTCCCCGTACGAGCAGTACTTC. Translating it yields CASEASPYEQYF.

The table lists this clone with a few counts. The rearrangement links TRBV5-1 to TRBJ2-5, with TRBD1 identical over 9 bases. This CDR3 spans 13 amino acids. The ends lost 4 bases at V and 7 bases at J; junction bases unmatched: 5. Germline CDR1 SGHRS, CDR2 YFSETQ. CDR3 residues: CASSPGQGGTQYF. The CDR3 nucleotides are TGCGCCAGCAGCCCGGGACAGGGAGGGACCCAGTACTTC.

This clone was detected a few times. The chain links TRBV27 to TRBJ2-1; 7 bases align to TRBD1. Trimming removed 0 bases from V and 6 bases from J; junction bases left unmatched: 2. Germline CDR1 and CDR2: MNHEY and SMNVEV (reference sequence). The CDR3 covers 14 residues. The CDR3 DNA sequence: TGTGCCAGCAGTTTATCAAACAGGGGCAATGAGCAGTTCTTC. This translates into CASSLSNRGNEQFF.

The chain links TRBV29-1 to TRBJ1-4, with D uncertain. The CDR3 length is 11 residues. Per germline, CDR1 SQVTM and CDR2 ANQGSEA. Between the trimmed V and J ends, which lost 4 bases and 8 bases, there was a span of 8 bases. The CDR3 region has the DNA TGCAGCGTTGTTTTACGAGAAAAACTGTTTTTT. Residues: CSVVLREKLFF.

The CDR3 DNA sequence: TGCAGTGGTGGTTCGGGTCAGCCCCAGCATTTT. Its protein is CSGGSGQPQHF. The chain links TRBV20-1 to TRBJ1-5; D call uncertain. Germline CDR1 reads DFQATT; CDR2 reads SNEGSKA (reference sequence). The CDR3 totals 11 residues. Trimming took off 7 bases at V and 6 bases at J, with 10 bases between the two ends.

This clone was seen more than once but under ten times. The rearrangement uses TRBV9 and TRBJ2-3, with D tentatively TRBD1 (5 bases). The germline V gene has CDR1 SGDLS and CDR2 YYNGEE. This CDR3 region has 15 residues. Trimming left V 1 base short and J 0 bases short, with 9 bases between. In DNA form, the CDR3 reads TGTGCCAGCAGCGTATCAGGGTATAGCACAGATACGCAGTATTTT. Protein sequence: CASSVSGYSTDTQYF.

This clone was counted ten times or more. J is TRBJ2-5 and V is TRBV7-3; either TRBD1 or TRBD2 may supply D (5 bases each). The CDR3 has 13 amino acids. V was pared by 5 bases and J by 7 bases, with 14 bases between. Germline assignment: CDR1 SGHTA and CDR2 FQGTGA. The CDR3 sequence: CASSRGAGGTQYF. CDR3 DNA: TGTGCCAGCAGCCGGGGTGCTGGGGGGACCCAGTACTTC.

This clone was observed a handful of times. The chain combines TRBV29-1 with TRBJ1-1, with a possible D match to TRBD1 (5 bases). Germline V CDR1 and CDR2: SQVTM, ANQGSEA. CDR3 size: 12 residues. V was shortened by 6 bases and J by 6 bases, with 14 bases between the two germline ends. The CDR3 nucleotides are TGCAGCGTGGCGGGACGTAAGGCTGAAGCTTTCTTT. Protein: CSVAGRKAEAFF.

The CDR3: CASSRLTGIDTDTQYF. For the CDR3, the DNA is TGTGCCAGCAGCCGATTAACGGGGATAGACACAGATACGCAGTATTTT. The chain has TRBV27 and TRBJ2-3, with D maybe TRBD2 (5 bases). CDR1 and CDR2 from the germline V gene are MNHEY and SMNVEV (reference sequence). Trimming shortened V by 6 bases and J by 2 bases, and 18 bases separated the two germline ends. The CDR3 runs 16 residues.

Only a few counts were recorded for this clone. The rearrangement uses TRBV2 and TRBJ1-2, with a possible D match to TRBD1 (6 bases). CDR1 and CDR2 from the germline V gene are SNHLY and FYNNEI. This CDR3 region has 14 residues. V shed 4 bases and J shed 2 bases, with 11 bases lying between them. The CDR3 spells CASSVQGLNYGYTF. The CDR3 nucleotides are TGTGCCAGCAGTGTTCAGGGGTTAAACTATGGCTACACCTTC.

This clone was observed a few times. V and J are TRBV6-1 and TRBJ1-6, with D unresolved. CDR3 length equals 13 residues. V lost 7 bases and J lost 10, with 14 bases in between. Germline CDR1 and CDR2: MNHNS and SASEGT. The CDR3 DNA sequence: TGTGCCAGCAAAGCGACGGTAGGCTCACCCCTCCACTTT. Residues: CASKATVGSPLHF.

The V gene is TRBV25-1, the J gene TRBJ2-7; possible D gene TRBD1, 5 bases. V was clipped by 4 bases and J by 4 bases, with 14 bases between them. Per the germline V gene, CDR1 is MGHDK and CDR2 is SYGVNS. The CDR3 runs to 14 residues. The CDR3 DNA sequence: TGTGCCAGCAGTGTGCAGGGTAATTTGTACGAGCAGTACTTC. This codes for CASSVQGNLYEQYF.

The sample holds a few counts of this clone. This chain links TRBV5-4 with TRBJ1-3, with 7 bases matching TRBD1. The CDR3 is 17 amino acids. CDR1 is SGHNT and CDR2 is YYREEE in the germline V gene (reference sequence). The junction had 6 bases not matched to a gene; V was cut back by 0 bases and J by 0 bases. The CDR3 DNA is TGTGCCAGCAGCTTGGGGGACAGCCCGAGCTCTGGAAACACCATATATTTT. It codes for CASSLGDSPSSGNTIYF.

In its sample, this clone was seen a few times. V gene TRBV27 combines with J gene TRBJ1-4; D may be TRBD1 (5 bases). Germline V lookup: CDR1 MNHEY, CDR2 SMNVEV (reference sequence). V was trimmed by 6 bases and J by 5 bases, leaving 10 bases between them. The CDR3 is 13 residues long. CDR3 sequence: CASSRRENEKLFF. In nucleotides, the CDR3 is TGTGCCAGCAGCCGCAGGGAGAATGAAAAACTGTTTTTT.

The chain links TRBV5-1 to TRBJ2-3, with a weak D call TRBD1 (6 bases). The V end lost 1 base, the J end lost 0 bases, and 12 bases lay between the germline ends. The CDR3 runs to 16 residues. Germline CDR1 is SGHRS and CDR2 is YFSETQ. CDR3 nucleotide sequence: TGCGCCAGCAGCTTGAGGGGGTTTTCTAGCACAGATACGCAGTATTTT. The encoded protein is CASSLRGFSSTDTQYF.

This chain connects TRBV18 to TRBJ2-7, with TRBD1 matching over 8 bases. The CDR3 contains 18 residues. J was trimmed by 2 bases and V by 1 base; bases with no gene match: 13. Germline loops: CDR1 KGHSH, CDR2 LQKENI. The CDR3 sequence: CASSPLLPVQGGTYEQYF. CDR3 in DNA: TGTGCCAGCTCACCACTTTTACCCGTACAGGGGGGAACCTACGAGCAGTACTTC.

The chain couples TRBV7-2 to TRBJ1-1; no reliable D call. Germline CDR1 reads SGHTA; CDR2 reads FQGNSA. With 4 bases removed from V and 4 bases from J, the gap between germline ends came to 13 bases. CDR3 length: 14 residues. The CDR3 spells CASSSPGFGTEAFF. In nucleotides, the CDR3 is TGTGCCAGCAGCTCCCCTGGGTTCGGCACTGAAGCTTTCTTT. Based on the CDR3 plus reference TRBV7-2 and TRBJ1-1, the full variable domain is GAGVSQSPSNKVTEKGKDVELRCDPISGHTALYWYRQSLGQGLEFLIYFQGNSAPDKSGLPSDRFSAERTGGSVSTLTIQRTQQEDSAVYLCASSSPGFGTEAFFGQGTRLTVV.

The chain joins TRBV27 to TRBJ2-3; 14 bases map to TRBD2. Germline values: CDR1 MNHEY, CDR2 SMNVEV (reference sequence). J was trimmed by 5 bases and V by 5 bases; bases with no gene match: 24. This CDR3 region has 22 residues. CDR3 residues: CASSGTEPGLAGARPHGDTQYF. CDR3 nucleotides: TGTGCCAGCAGTGGGACCGAACCGGGACTAGCGGGAGCTAGGCCCCATGGAGATACGCAGTATTTT.

The gene calls are TRBV19 and TRBJ1-2; D is unclear. The CDR3 covers 13 residues. The germline gives CDR1 LNHDA, CDR2 SQIVND (reference sequence). V lost 0 bases and J lost 0, with 2 bases in between. CDR3 bases: TGTGCCAGTAGTATAGATCCTAACTATGGCTACACCTTC. Amino acids: CASSIDPNYGYTF.

Written as DNA, the CDR3 is TGTGCCAGCAGCTTAGTGTTCGGCAGGGTGGCTTTCTTT. Translation gives CASSLVFGRVAFF. V is TRBV7-2 and J is TRBJ1-1, with D possibly matching TRBD1 (5 bases). Germline CDR1 is SGHTA and CDR2 is FQGNSA. The CDR3 contains 13 residues. With 1 base removed from V and 11 bases from J, the gap between germline ends came to 14 bases.

This clone was detected only a few times. The V call is TRBV4-1, the J call TRBJ2-3; TRBD2 aligns across 11 bases. The germline V gene has CDR1 MGHRA and CDR2 YSYEKL. Trimming took 1 base from V and 0 from J; bases not matched to a gene: 6. CDR3 length: 18 amino acids. CDR3 DNA sequence: TGCGCCAGCAGCCAAGGACTAGCGGGACAGACTAGCACAGATACGCAGTATTTT. Translated: CASSQGLAGQTSTDTQYF.

The chain combines TRBV18 with TRBJ2-2, with a possible D match to TRBD2 (6 bases). The CDR3 contains 15 residues. Germline loops: CDR1 KGHSH, CDR2 LQKENI. V dropped 3 bases and J dropped 1 base, with 9 bases sitting between them. The CDR3, as DNA: TGTGCCAGCTCACCCCGACTAGTGAACACCGGGGAGCTGTTTTTT. Translation: CASSPRLVNTGELFF.

The gene calls are TRBV29-1 and TRBJ1-2; unclear D gene. The CDR3 loop spans 9 amino acids. Looked up from germline, CDR1 is SQVTM and CDR2 is ANQGSEA. Trimming stripped 7 bases from V and 8 bases from J, with 8 bases between. CDR3 DNA: TGCAGCGCCGAGGGAGGCTACACCTTC. It encodes CSAEGGYTF.

This clone was observed a few times. V is TRBV4-1 and J is TRBJ2-7; no clear D gene. In germline, CDR1 is MGHRA, CDR2 YSYEKL. With 2 bases removed from V and 5 bases from J, the gap between germline ends came to 16 bases. CDR3 size: 15 residues. CDR3 sequence: CASSQFAYARHEQYF. The CDR3 DNA reads TGCGCCAGCAGCCAATTTGCCTACGCCAGGCACGAGCAGTACTTC.

The chain recombines TRBV4-2 with TRBJ2-3, with TRBD2 matching over 9 bases. The V segment lost 4 bases and the J segment 5 bases; nucleotides outside the gene matches: 10. Per germline, CDR1 LGHNA and CDR2 YNFKEQ. The CDR3 sequence is 16 residues long. CDR3 DNA: TGTGCCAGCAGCCCCACCCTAGCGGGAAGAGGAGATACGCAGTATTTT. Its translation: CASSPTLAGRGDTQYF.

In this sample, this clone turned up a few times. The chain is built from TRBV29-1 and TRBJ1-4; 10 positions match TRBD1. The length of the CDR3 is 15 residues. The J segment lost 4 bases and the V segment lost 1 base, leaving 3 bases of the junction unmatched. Germline V gene lookup returns CDR1 SQVTM and CDR2 ANQGSEA. CDR3 DNA sequence: TGCAGCGTTGAAGCGGACAGGGGGTTTAATGAAAAACTGTTTTTT. Translating gives CSVEADRGFNEKLFF.